Shown below are 4 T cell receptor beta chains from a single sample sequenced in a study of T-cell memory formation after mild COVID-19. Using its own MiXCR run on the 5' RACE reads, TCRdb lists one record per CDR3 protein. The profile covers about 340,000 distinct CDR3 sequences, with 13% appearing a single time and 20% to 25% taken by the ten largest. The sample was PBMCs or a T cell subset sorted from them (not recorded which). These receptors originate from a man aged 18 to 30 who had mild COVID-19 (a few samples of this study predate the infection). Cell type and time point are not known.

This clonotype was observed a handful of times. CDR3 coding DNA: TGCAGCCTAGAAGTCGACAACACCGGGGAGCTGTTTTTT. Residues: CSLEVDNTGELFF. This sequence joins TRBV29-1 and TRBJ2-2; D gene unclear. The ends were cut back, 8 bases at V and 2 bases at J, with 12 bases in the middle. This CDR3 has 13 residues. The germline V gene encodes CDR1 SQVTM and CDR2 ANQGSEA.

This rearrangement joins TRBV4-3 to TRBJ2-6; D not certain. This CDR3 comprises 16 residues. Germline V gives CDR1 LGHNA, CDR2 YSLEER. V was shortened by 1 base and J by 0 bases, with 7 bases between the two germline ends. In DNA, the CDR3 is TGCGCCAGCAGCCAAGGGCCTCTCTCTGGGGCCAACGTCCTGACTTTC. Its protein product is CASSQGPLSGANVLTF.

This rearrangement joins TRBV12-5 to TRBJ2-2; TRBD1 agrees at 12 bases. Germline V gene lookup returns CDR1 LGHNT and CDR2 FRNRAP. The CDR3 totals 20 residues. V was clipped by 1 base and J by 7 bases; unmatched bases: 16. CDR3 DNA sequence: TGTGCTAGTGGTTTGGCGCCATACGTGCCGGGACAGGGGGCGATCGGGGAGCTGTTTTTT. Protein: CASGLAPYVPGQGAIGELFF.

This clonotype was counted between two and nine times. The chain carries TRBV5-1 and TRBJ2-7; possible D gene TRBD1, 5 bases. CDR3 length: 12 amino acids. CDR1 is SGHRS and CDR2 is YFSETQ in the germline V gene. Trimming took off 3 bases at V and 13 bases at J, with 17 bases between the two ends. The CDR3 loop reads CASSSTDGRVYV. In DNA, the CDR3 is TGCGCCAGCAGCTCAACCGATGGCAGGGTATACGTC.